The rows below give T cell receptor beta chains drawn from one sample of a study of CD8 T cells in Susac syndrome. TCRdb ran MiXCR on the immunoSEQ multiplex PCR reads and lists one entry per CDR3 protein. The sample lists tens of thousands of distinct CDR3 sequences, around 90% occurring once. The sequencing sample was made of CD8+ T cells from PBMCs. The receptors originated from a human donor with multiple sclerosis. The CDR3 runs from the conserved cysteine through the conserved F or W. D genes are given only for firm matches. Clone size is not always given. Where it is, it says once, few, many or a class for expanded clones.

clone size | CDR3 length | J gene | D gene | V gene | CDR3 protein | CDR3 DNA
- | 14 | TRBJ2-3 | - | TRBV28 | CASSLDAATDTQYF | TGTGCCAGCAGTTTGGATGCCGCCACAGATACGCAGTATTTT
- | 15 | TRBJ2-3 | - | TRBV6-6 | CASSYSDGVTDTQYF | TGTGCCAGCAGTTACTCGGACGGAGTCACAGATACGCAGTATTTT
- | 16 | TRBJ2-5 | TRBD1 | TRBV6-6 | CASSYSAQGAWETQYF | TGTGCCAGCAGTTACTCAGCCCAGGGGGCTTGGGAGACCCAGTACTTC
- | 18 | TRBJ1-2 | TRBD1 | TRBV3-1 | CASSQEGAAGTANYGYTF | TGTGCCAGCAGCCAAGAGGGCGCCGCCGGGACAGCAAACTATGGCTACACCTTC
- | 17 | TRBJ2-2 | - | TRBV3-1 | CASSQDVRTANTGELFF | TGTGCCAGCAGCCAAGACGTCAGGACCGCGAACACCGGGGAGCTGTTTTTT
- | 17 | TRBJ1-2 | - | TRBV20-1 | CSARDPGPTGRYYGYTF | TGCAGTGCTAGAGATCCCGGACCTACAGGGAGATACTATGGCTACACCTTC
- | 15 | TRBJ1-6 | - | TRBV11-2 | CASSVGRLADSPLHF | TGTGCCAGCAGCGTAGGTAGACTTGCCGATTCACCCCTCCACTTT
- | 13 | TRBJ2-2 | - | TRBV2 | CASSGTLPGELFF | TGTGCCAGCAGTGGGACCCTCCCCGGGGAGCTGTTTTTT
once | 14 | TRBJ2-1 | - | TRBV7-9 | CASSPGVLSEEQFF | TGTGCCAGCAGCCCTGGGGTTCTGTCAGAAGAGCAGTTCTTC
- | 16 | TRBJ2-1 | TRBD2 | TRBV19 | CASTAMTSGYYNEQFF | TGTGCCAGTACCGCGATGACTAGCGGTTATTACAATGAGCAGTTCTTC
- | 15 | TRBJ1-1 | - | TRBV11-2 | CASGRAPGANTEAFF | TGTGCCAGCGGACGGGCCCCAGGCGCGAACACTGAAGCTTTCTTT
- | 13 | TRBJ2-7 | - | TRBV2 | CASSDSGAYEQYF | TGTGCCAGCAGTGACTCCGGAGCCTACGAGCAGTACTTC
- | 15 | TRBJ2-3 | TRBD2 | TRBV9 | CASSVSGGPGDTQYF | TGTGCCAGCAGCGTTAGCGGGGGGCCGGGAGATACGCAGTATTTT
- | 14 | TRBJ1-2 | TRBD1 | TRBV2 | CASIFMDRAYGYTF | TGTGCCAGCATCTTCATGGACAGGGCCTATGGCTACACCTTC
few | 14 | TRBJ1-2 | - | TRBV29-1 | CSVDGILDFYGYTF | TGCAGCGTTGACGGAATTTTAGATTTCTATGGCTACACCTTC
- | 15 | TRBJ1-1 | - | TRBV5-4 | CASSDTRVLDTEAFF | TGTGCCAGCAGTGATACCAGGGTTTTAGACACTGAAGCTTTCTTT
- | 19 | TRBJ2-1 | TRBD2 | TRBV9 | CASSAPTSGLAGDYNEQFF | TGTGCCAGCAGCGCTCCCACTTCGGGGCTAGCGGGGGATTACAATGAGCAGTTCTTC
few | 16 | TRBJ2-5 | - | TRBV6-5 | CASSYSGTPYQETQYF | TGTGCCAGCAGTTACTCGGGGACCCCGTACCAAGAGACCCAGTACTTC
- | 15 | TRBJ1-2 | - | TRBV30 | CASTQAAGGRYGYTF | TGTGCCTCCACACAAGCCGCTGGAGGGAGATATGGCTACACCTTC
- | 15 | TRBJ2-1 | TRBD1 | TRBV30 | CAWTLTGESYNEQFF | TGTGCCTGGACGTTGACAGGGGAGTCCTACAATGAGCAGTTCTTC
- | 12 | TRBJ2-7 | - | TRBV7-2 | CASSLPSYEQYF | TGTGCCAGCAGCTTACCCAGTTACGAGCAGTACTTC
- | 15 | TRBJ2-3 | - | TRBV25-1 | CASSEWRQATDTQYF | TGTGCCAGCAGTGAATGGAGGCAGGCCACAGATACGCAGTATTTT
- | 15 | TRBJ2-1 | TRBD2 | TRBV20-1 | CSVMDLAGVLNEQFF | TGCAGTGTCATGGACCTAGCGGGGGTTCTCAATGAGCAGTTCTTC
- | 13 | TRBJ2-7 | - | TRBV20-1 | CSATSIVSYEQYF | TGCAGTGCTACTAGTATAGTTTCCTACGAGCAGTACTTC
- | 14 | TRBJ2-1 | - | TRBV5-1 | CASSPGSERNEQFF | TGCGCCAGCAGCCCTGGATCCGAGCGCAATGAGCAGTTCTTC
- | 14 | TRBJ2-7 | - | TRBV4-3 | CASSQEVADYEQYF | TGCGCCAGCAGCCAAGAAGTTGCGGACTACGAGCAGTACTTC
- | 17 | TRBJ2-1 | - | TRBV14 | CASSQESLGLSYNEQFF | TGTGCCAGCAGCCAAGAGTCACTAGGACTCTCCTACAATGAGCAGTTCTTC
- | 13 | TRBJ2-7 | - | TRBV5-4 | CASSFGPPGEQYF | TGTGCCAGCAGCTTCGGCCCCCCAGGGGAGCAGTACTTC
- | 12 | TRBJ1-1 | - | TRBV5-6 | CASQLGGGRAFF | TGTGCCAGCCAGCTTGGGGGTGGTAGGGCTTTCTTT
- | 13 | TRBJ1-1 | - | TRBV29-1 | CSVDPGMNTEAFF | TGCAGCGTTGATCCAGGGATGAACACTGAAGCTTTCTTT
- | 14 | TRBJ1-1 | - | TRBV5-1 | CASSLAPAETEAFF | TGCGCCAGCAGCTTGGCCCCGGCTGAGACTGAAGCTTTCTTT
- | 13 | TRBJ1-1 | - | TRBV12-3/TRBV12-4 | CASRVGGQIETFF | TGTGCCAGCAGGGTTGGGGGTCAAATAGAGACTTTCTTT
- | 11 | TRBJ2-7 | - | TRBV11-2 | CASSPAREQYF | TGTGCCAGCAGCCCAGCTAGGGAGCAGTACTTC
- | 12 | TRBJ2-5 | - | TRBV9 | CASSSNEETQYF | TGTGCCAGCAGTTCCAACGAAGAGACCCAGTACTTC
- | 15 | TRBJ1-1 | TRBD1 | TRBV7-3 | CASSLDRGPNTEAFF | TGTGCCAGCAGCTTGGACAGGGGACCGAACACTGAAGCTTTCTTT
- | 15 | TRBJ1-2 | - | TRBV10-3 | CAISDSDLLNYGYTF | TGTGCCATCAGCGACAGCGACCTACTTAACTATGGCTACACCTTC
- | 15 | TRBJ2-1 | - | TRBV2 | CASSPDWGEVYEQFF | TGTGCCAGCAGTCCCGACTGGGGGGAGGTCTATGAGCAGTTCTTC
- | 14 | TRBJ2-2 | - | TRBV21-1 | CASSKGGVLGPLFF | TGTGCCAGCAGCAAAGGCGGGGTGCTTGGACCGCTGTTTTTT
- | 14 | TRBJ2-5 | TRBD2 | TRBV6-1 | CASTILGRGETQYF | TGTGCCAGCACTATCTTGGGGCGGGGGGAGACCCAGTACTTC
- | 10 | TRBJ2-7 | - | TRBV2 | CASMGYEQYF | TGTGCCAGCATGGGGTACGAGCAGTACTTC
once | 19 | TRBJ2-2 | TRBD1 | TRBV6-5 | CASSYLLGRDRGLAGELFF | TGTGCCAGCAGTTACCTTTTGGGGCGGGACAGGGGTCTTGCCGGGGAGCTGTTTTTT
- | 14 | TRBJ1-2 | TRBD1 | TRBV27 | CASSLGRGLEGYTF | TGTGCCAGCAGTTTGGGCAGGGGGTTAGAAGGCTACACCTTC
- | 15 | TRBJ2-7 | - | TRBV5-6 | CASSGPVRSSYEQYF | TGTGCCAGCAGCGGACCGGTTCGTAGCTCCTACGAGCAGTACTTC
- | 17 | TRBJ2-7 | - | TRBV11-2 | CASSPSPTNKYSYEQYF | TGTGCCAGCAGCCCCTCCCCCACCAACAAATACTCCTACGAGCAGTACTTC
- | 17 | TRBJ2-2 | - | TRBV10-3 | CAISDRRVHDNTGELFF | TGTGCCATCAGTGATCGACGAGTCCATGATAACACCGGGGAGCTGTTTTTT
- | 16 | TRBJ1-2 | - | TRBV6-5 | CASSYWPGEPNYGYTF | TGTGCCAGCAGTTACTGGCCGGGGGAACCCAACTATGGCTACACCTTC
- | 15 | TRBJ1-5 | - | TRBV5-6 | CASSGRGFRNQPQHF | TGTGCCAGCAGCGGGAGGGGTTTCAGGAATCAGCCCCAGCATTTT
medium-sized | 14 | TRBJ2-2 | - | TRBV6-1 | CASSPYSAEGELFF | TGTGCCAGCAGTCCGTACAGCGCGGAGGGGGAGCTGTTTTTT
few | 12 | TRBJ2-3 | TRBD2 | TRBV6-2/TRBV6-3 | CASSLGGDTQYF | TGTGCCAGCAGTTTGGGGGGGGATACGCAGTATTTT
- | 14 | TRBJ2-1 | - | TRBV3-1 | CASSQILTVNEQFF | TGTGCCAGCAGCCAGATACTAACTGTCAATGAGCAGTTCTTC
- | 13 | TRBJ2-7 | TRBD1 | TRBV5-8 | CASSLEGAWEQYF | TGTGCCAGCAGCTTGGAGGGGGCGTGGGAGCAGTACTTC
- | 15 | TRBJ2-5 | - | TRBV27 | CASSISGSSQETQYF | TGTGCCAGCAGCATATCCGGGTCGTCCCAAGAGACCCAGTACTTC
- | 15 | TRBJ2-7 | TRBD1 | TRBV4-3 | CASSQDGTGAYEQYF | TGCGCCAGCAGCCAAGACGGGACAGGGGCCTACGAGCAGTACTTC
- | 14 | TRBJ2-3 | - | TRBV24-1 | CATSDSLGADTQYF | TGTGCCACCAGTGATTCCCTGGGAGCAGATACGCAGTATTTT
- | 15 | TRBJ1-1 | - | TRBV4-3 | CASSQEAWGNTEAFF | TGCGCCAGCAGCCAAGAGGCCTGGGGGAACACTGAAGCTTTCTTT
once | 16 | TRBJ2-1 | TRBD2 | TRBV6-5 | CASSPSRTSLDNEQFF | TGTGCCAGCAGTCCCTCGCGGACTAGCCTCGACAATGAGCAGTTCTTC
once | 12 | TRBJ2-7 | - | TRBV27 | CASSHYGYEQYF | TGTGCCAGCAGTCACTACGGTTACGAGCAGTACTTC